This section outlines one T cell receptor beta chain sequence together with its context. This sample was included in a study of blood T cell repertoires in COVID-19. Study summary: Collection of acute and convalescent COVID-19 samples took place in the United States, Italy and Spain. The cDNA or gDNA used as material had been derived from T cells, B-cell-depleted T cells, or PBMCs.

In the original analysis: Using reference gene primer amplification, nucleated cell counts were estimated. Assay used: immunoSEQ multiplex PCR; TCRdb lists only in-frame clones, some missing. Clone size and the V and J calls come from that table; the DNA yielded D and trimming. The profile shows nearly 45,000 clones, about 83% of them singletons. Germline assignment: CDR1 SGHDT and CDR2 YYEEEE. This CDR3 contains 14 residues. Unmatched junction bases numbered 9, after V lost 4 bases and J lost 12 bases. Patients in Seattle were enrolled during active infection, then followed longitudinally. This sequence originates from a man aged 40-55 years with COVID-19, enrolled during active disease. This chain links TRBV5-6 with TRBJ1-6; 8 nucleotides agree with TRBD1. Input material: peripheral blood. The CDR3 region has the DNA TGTGCCAGCAGCCCCACAGGGGGGGGGCGACCCCTCCACTTT. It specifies CASSPTGGGRPLHF.